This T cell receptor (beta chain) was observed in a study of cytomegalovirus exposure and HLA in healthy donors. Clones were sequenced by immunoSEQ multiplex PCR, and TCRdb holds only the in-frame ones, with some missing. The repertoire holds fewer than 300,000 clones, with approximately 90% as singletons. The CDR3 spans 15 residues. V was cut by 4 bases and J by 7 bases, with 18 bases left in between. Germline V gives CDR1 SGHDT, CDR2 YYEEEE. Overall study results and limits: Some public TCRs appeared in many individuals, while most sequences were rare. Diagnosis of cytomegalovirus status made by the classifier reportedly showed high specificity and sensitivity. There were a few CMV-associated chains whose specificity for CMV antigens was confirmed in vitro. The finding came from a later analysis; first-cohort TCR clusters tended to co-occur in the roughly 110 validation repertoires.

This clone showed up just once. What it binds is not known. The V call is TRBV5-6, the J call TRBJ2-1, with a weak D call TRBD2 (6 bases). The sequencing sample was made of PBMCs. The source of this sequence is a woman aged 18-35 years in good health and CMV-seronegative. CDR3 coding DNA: TGTGCCAGCAGCCCATGGGGGGAGTGGAGTAATGAGCAGTTCTTC. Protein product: CASSPWGEWSNEQFF.